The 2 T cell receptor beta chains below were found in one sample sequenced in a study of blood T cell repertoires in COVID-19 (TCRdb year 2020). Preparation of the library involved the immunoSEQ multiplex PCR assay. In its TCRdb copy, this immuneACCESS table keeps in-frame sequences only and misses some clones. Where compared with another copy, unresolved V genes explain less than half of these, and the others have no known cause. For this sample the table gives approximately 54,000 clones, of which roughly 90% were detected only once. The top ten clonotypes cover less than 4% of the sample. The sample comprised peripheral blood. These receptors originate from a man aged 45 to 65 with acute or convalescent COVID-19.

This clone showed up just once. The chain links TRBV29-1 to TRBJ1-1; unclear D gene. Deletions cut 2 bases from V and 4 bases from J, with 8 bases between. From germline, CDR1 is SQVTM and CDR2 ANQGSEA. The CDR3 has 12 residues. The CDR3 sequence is CSVELRSTEAFF. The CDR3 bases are TGCAGCGTTGAATTGAGATCCACTGAAGCTTTCTTT.

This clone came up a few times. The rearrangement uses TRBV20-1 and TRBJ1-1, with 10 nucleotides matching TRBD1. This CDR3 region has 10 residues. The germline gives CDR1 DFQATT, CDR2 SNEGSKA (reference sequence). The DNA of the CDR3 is TGCCAGACAGGGGGCCTAGAAGCTTTCTTT. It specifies CQTGGLEAFF.